The T cell receptor (beta chain) under discussion was sequenced for a study of T-cell memory formation after mild COVID-19. Study-wide background: For the most part, TCR clusters were specific to one donor.

The CDR3 has 14 amino acids. V lost 1 base to trimming and J lost 5 bases, with 10 bases between them. Per germline, CDR1 LNHNV and CDR2 YYDKDF (reference sequence). A single record per CDR3 protein comes from TCRdb applying MiXCR to the 5' RACE reads. The repertoire holds about 190,000 distinct CDR3 sequences, with 18% as singletons. A note on this clonotype: Its antigen is as yet unknown.

Findings of the study overall: Pre-infection memory already had some responding clones, implying cross-reactive memory joined. The authors left the SARS-CoV-2 specificity of second-wave clones peaking on day 37 unconfirmed.

This sequence joins TRBV15 and TRBJ2-3; D not resolved. This clonotype originated in an adult woman who had mild COVID-19 (a few samples of this study predate the infection). Cell type and time point are not known. The sequencing sample was made of PBMCs or a T cell subset sorted from them (not recorded which). CDR3 bases: TGTGCCACCAGCAGAGGGACCAGAGTAGATACGCAGTATTTT. As protein: CATSRGTRVDTQYF.